Listed here are 24 T cell receptor beta chains from one sample, sequenced in a study of cytomegalovirus exposure and HLA in healthy donors. PCR used 60 Vbeta primers and 13 Jbeta primers. The method was immunoSEQ multiplex PCR; TCRdb's version includes in-frame clones alone and lacks a portion of them. The table shows roughly 120,000 clones, with around 77% occurring only once. The specimen was PBMCs. These receptors all come from a woman aged 25 to 45 in good health and CMV-seropositive.

This clone was observed once. This sequence joins TRBV20-1 and TRBJ2-3; unclear D gene. The CDR3 has 10 amino acids. Between the trimmed V and J ends, which lost 3 bases and 6 bases, there was a span of 4 bases. From germline, CDR1 is DFQATT and CDR2 SNEGSKA (reference sequence). The CDR3 bases are TGCAGTGCTAGGGCCGATACGCAGTATTTT. It encodes CSARADTQYF.

V and J are TRBV10-3 and TRBJ1-5; 7 nucleotides match TRBD1. With 10 bases clipped from V and 2 bases from J, the junction kept 5 bases outside the gene matches. Germline CDR1 is ENHRY and CDR2 is SYGVKD. The length of the CDR3 is 13 residues. The CDR3 bases are TGTGCCACTGGGACAGCCGGCAATCAGCCCCAGCATTTT. This encodes CATGTAGNQPQHF.

A word on this clone: Without the conserved terminal phenylalanine or tryptophan, this CDR3 likely stems from a read error. CDR3 nucleotide sequence: TGTGCCAGCATTGGCCTGGGACAGGCAAACTATGGCTACACCGTC. Its translation: CASIGLGQANYGYTV. This rearrangement joins TRBV6-1 to TRBJ1-2; 8 positions agree with TRBD1. Trimming at V came to 7 bases and at J to 2 bases, leaving 9 bases not matched to a gene. There are 15 residues in the CDR3. Germline CDR1 is MNHNS and CDR2 is SASEGT.

This clone appeared a single time. This sequence joins TRBV6-4 and TRBJ2-3; 13 nucleotides align to TRBD2. Germline CDR1 and CDR2: MRHNA and SNTAGT. The CDR3 is made up of 17 amino acids. Trimming at V came to 6 bases and at J to 1 base, leaving 7 bases not matched to a gene. The CDR3: CASSHGTSGTGTDTQYF. CDR3 sequence (DNA): TGTGCCAGCAGCCACGGGACTAGCGGGACTGGCACAGATACGCAGTATTTT.

CDR3 residues: CAAGQGTGNTIYF. In DNA form, the CDR3 reads TGCGCCGCCGGACAGGGTACTGGAAACACCATATATTTT. The genes are TRBV10-2 and TRBJ1-3, with TRBD1 identical over 8 bases. This CDR3 has 13 amino acids. The trim removed 11 bases at V and 2 bases at J, leaving 5 bases unmatched. The germline CDR1 and CDR2 sequences are WSHSY and SAAADI.

This chain joins TRBV12-5 and TRBJ2-7, with a weak D call TRBD1 (7 bases). The CDR3 runs 16 residues. V was clipped by 2 bases and J by 4 bases, with 18 bases between them. The germline V gene has CDR1 LGHNT and CDR2 FRNRAP. The CDR3 bases are TGTGCTAGTGGTTTGCCGACAGGGTCGGGGGTATACGAGCAGTACTTC. Translation: CASGLPTGSGVYEQYF.

This chain links TRBV6-5 with TRBJ1-1; tentatively, D is TRBD1 (5 bases). The CDR3 has 14 amino acids. V was cut by 5 bases and J by 4 bases, with 14 bases left in between. CDR1 MNHEY and CDR2 SVGAGI come from the germline V gene. CDR3 region: CASSTDTASTEAFF. The CDR3 DNA reads TGTGCCAGCAGTACGGACACGGCGAGCACTGAAGCTTTCTTT.

The chain is built from TRBV10-3 and TRBJ2-5, with D perhaps matching TRBD2 (6 bases). Deletions cut 4 bases from V and 5 bases from J, with 20 bases between. The germline CDR1 and CDR2 sequences are ENHRY and SYGVKD. This CDR3 is built from 16 residues. The CDR3 coding sequence is TGTGCCATCAGTGTGGGTCAGAGGGCGGGAACGGAGACCCAGTACTTC. Its protein product is CAISVGQRAGTETQYF.

The J gene is TRBJ1-2, the V gene TRBV10-3, with D perhaps matching TRBD1 (5 bases). V gave up 8 bases and J gave up 5 bases, with 18 bases separating them. The germline V gene has CDR1 ENHRY and CDR2 SYGVKD. The CDR3 sequence is 14 residues long. Here the CDR3 DNA reads TGTGCCATCGCCGGGGACCGGGAGGGGTATGGCTACACCTTC. This codes for CAIAGDREGYGYTF.

The chain links TRBV10-2 to TRBJ1-1; 7 positions match TRBD1. Germline CDR1 reads WSHSY; CDR2 reads SAAADI. Losses at the gene ends were 7 bases for V and 5 bases for J; bases not matched to a gene: 13. The CDR3 runs 15 residues. The CDR3 nucleotides read TGCGCCAGCATACGGACAGGCGATTGGCGTACTGAAGCTTTCTTT. Translated, it gives CASIRTGDWRTEAFF.

CDR3 sequence (DNA): TGTGCCAGCAGCTTAGCTGGACAGGGGGGCACTGAAGCTTTCTTT. Protein product: CASSLAGQGGTEAFF. The chain uses TRBV11-1 and TRBJ1-1, with 10 bases fitting TRBD1. In germline, CDR1 is SGHAT, CDR2 FQDESV (reference sequence). The CDR3 is 15 residues long. After removal of 0 bases from V and 4 bases from J, the junction contained 2 bases not matched to a gene.

This chain uses TRBV4-2 with TRBJ1-5; D remains unclear. The CDR3 consists of 17 residues. Germline CDR1 and CDR2: LGHNA and YNFKEQ. Trimming shortened V by 0 bases and J by 0 bases, and 12 bases separated the two germline ends. This chain's CDR3 is CASSQEMTRYSNQPQHF. The CDR3 DNA reads TGTGCCAGCAGCCAAGAAATGACCAGGTATAGCAATCAGCCCCAGCATTTT.

The chain joins TRBV19 to TRBJ1-5, with a possible D match to TRBD1 (5 bases). This CDR3 spans 15 amino acids. V was trimmed by 6 bases and J by 0 bases, leaving 12 bases between them. Germline assignment: CDR1 LNHDA and CDR2 SQIVND (reference sequence). The CDR3 sequence: CASRPTAYSNQPQHF. CDR3 DNA: TGTGCCAGTAGACCGACAGCGTATAGCAATCAGCCCCAGCATTTT.

Concerning this clone: Other nucleotide sequences in the sample specify the same CDR3. V and J are TRBV28 and TRBJ1-2; possible D gene TRBD1, 6 bases. This CDR3 contains 16 residues. V gave up 2 bases and J gave up 8 bases, with 21 bases separating them. In germline, CDR1 is MDHEN, CDR2 SYDVKM. The CDR3 DNA is TGTGCCAGCAGTTTAAGGGGTTTGGTACAGGGATCCGGCTACACCTTC. This gives the protein CASSLRGLVQGSGYTF.

The CDR3 spells CASSLEAGGGRTEAFF. CDR3 DNA: TGCGCCAGCAGCTTGGAGGCAGGGGGAGGTCGGACTGAAGCTTTCTTT. This sequence joins TRBV5-1 and TRBJ1-1; the match to TRBD1 covers 7 bases. This CDR3 has 16 amino acids. The V gene's germline CDR1 is SGHRS and CDR2 YFSETQ. J gave up 5 bases and V 0 bases, and 10 bases lay outside the gene matches.

The chain is built from TRBV7-9 and TRBJ1-1, with D possibly being TRBD1 (5 bases). The CDR3 runs 14 residues. Trimming removed 2 bases from V and 1 base from J, with 8 bases in between. Germline V gene lookup returns CDR1 SEHNR and CDR2 FQNEAQ (reference sequence). The chain's CDR3 is CASSLTGENTEAFF. In nucleotides, the CDR3 is TGTGCCAGCAGCTTAACAGGCGAGAACACTGAAGCTTTCTTT.

About this clone itself: In the same sample, other DNA sequences code for this CDR3. The rearrangement uses TRBV2 and TRBJ2-7; the D gene is possibly TRBD2 (5 bases). CDR3 length: 15 amino acids. Trimming cost V 3 bases and J 6 bases, with 18 bases left between them. The V gene's germline CDR1 is SNHLY and CDR2 FYNNEI. The CDR3: CASSEQAGGSSEQYF. Here the CDR3 DNA reads TGTGCCAGCAGTGAGCAGGCGGGCGGTAGTTCCGAGCAGTACTTC.

The rearrangement joins TRBV29-1 to TRBJ2-7; 7 bases are a match to TRBD2. Trimming cost V 5 bases and J 4 bases; bases outside gene matches: 11. This CDR3 is built from 14 residues. CDR1 SQVTM and CDR2 ANQGSEA come from the germline V gene. The CDR3 bases are TGCAGCGTTAGAGAGACTAGCCTCCCATACGAGCAGTACTTC. It yields the protein CSVRETSLPYEQYF.

J is TRBJ2-7 and V is TRBV19; 7 nucleotides align to TRBD1. CDR1 and CDR2 (germline): LNHDA, SQIVND (reference sequence). The V gene end was trimmed by 5 bases and the J gene end by 2 bases; junction bases not matched to a gene: 15. This CDR3 spans 17 amino acids. The CDR3 spells CASSPHQGDSSTYEQYF. CDR3 DNA sequence: TGTGCCAGTAGTCCCCATCAAGGGGACAGTTCTACCTACGAGCAGTACTTC.

This clone was counted only a few times. The chain carries TRBV10-3 and TRBJ1-1; D remains ambiguous. Germline CDR1 is ENHRY and CDR2 is SYGVKD. The CDR3 has 13 amino acids. V was pared by 3 bases and J by 6 bases, with 11 bases between. For the CDR3, the DNA is TGTGCCATCAGTGAATCGTATCCCCCTGAAGCTTTCTTT. The encoded protein is CAISESYPPEAFF.

This chain uses TRBV2 with TRBJ2-7, with D tentatively TRBD2 (6 bases). Germline CDR1 SNHLY, CDR2 FYNNEI. Trimming pared 4 bases from V and 2 bases from J, leaving 21 bases between. The CDR3 has 17 residues. The CDR3 bases are TGTGCCAGCAGTGGCTGGCAGACTAGAATAACCACCTACGAGCAGTACTTC. Encoded protein: CASSGWQTRITTYEQYF.

This chain uses TRBV18 with TRBJ2-7; 12 nucleotides match TRBD2. The CDR3 length is 15 residues. J was trimmed by 7 bases and V by 0 bases; bases with no gene match: 4. Looked up from germline, CDR1 is KGHSH and CDR2 is LQKENI. CDR3 sequence: CASSPPASGRGEQYF. The CDR3 nucleotides are TGTGCCAGCTCACCACCGGCTAGCGGGAGGGGTGAGCAGTACTTC.

CDR3 DNA: TGTGCCAGCAGCTTAGGTCTCGGGGAGGCCTACAATGAGCAGTTCTTC. Amino acids: CASSLGLGEAYNEQFF. This sequence joins TRBV7-9 and TRBJ2-1, with a possible D match to TRBD2 (6 bases). The germline V gene has CDR1 SEHNR and CDR2 FQNEAQ (reference sequence). The germline V and J ends were trimmed by 1 base and 2 bases, with 12 bases remaining between them. There are 16 residues in the CDR3.

The chain is built from TRBV6-1 and TRBJ2-6, with a tentative D call TRBD2 (6 bases). Germline-derived CDR1 and CDR2 are MNHNS and SASEGT. V was pared by 6 bases and J by 3 bases, with 9 bases between. This CDR3 comprises 14 residues. CDR3 protein: CASREGIGANVLTF. The CDR3 DNA follows: TGTGCCAGCAGGGAGGGCATTGGGGCCAACGTCCTGACTTTC.